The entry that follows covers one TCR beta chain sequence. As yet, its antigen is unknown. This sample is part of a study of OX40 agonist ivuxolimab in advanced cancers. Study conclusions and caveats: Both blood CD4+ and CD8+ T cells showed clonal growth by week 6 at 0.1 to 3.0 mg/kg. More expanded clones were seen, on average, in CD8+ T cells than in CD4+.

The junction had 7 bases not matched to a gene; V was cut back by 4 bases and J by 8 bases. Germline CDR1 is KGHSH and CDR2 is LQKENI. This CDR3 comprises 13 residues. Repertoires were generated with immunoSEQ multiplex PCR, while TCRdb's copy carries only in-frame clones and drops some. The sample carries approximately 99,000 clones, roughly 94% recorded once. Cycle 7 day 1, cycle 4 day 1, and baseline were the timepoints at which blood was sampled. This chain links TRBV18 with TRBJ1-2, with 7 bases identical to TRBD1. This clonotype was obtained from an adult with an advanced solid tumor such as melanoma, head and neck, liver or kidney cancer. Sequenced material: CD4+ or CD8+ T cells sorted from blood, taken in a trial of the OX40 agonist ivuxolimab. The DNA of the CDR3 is TGTGCCAGCTCACGAGAGGGGGCCTGGGGCTACACCTTC. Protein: CASSREGAWGYTF.